This entry features one T cell receptor beta chain sequence. This receptor's antigen is unknown. No much larger clone exists at a distance of one base, and base qualities are not known. Genomic DNA was extracted with the Qiagen DNeasy kit from unsorted PBMCs and from negatively selected CD4+ and CD8+ fractions. TCR beta CDR3 regions were amplified by immunoSEQ multiplex PCR using primers annealing to V and J segments. A synthetic immune receptor repertoire was used to minimize amplification bias, and remaining bias was computationally removed after sequencing. Concerning the study's data processing: Custom Python scripts were used to quantify repertoire diversity as the Shannon entropy index. Unsorted, CD4+ and CD8+ repertoires were analyzed separately, except for combined analyses in which CD4+ and CD8+ sequences were merged in silico. Imported from immuneACCESS, the table was reduced by TCRdb to in-frame sequences with V and J called. These copies leave out some clones; in studies compared against another copy, an unresolved V gene accounts for under half, and the cause of the remainder is not known. V and J calls and clone size are copied from that table; D and trimming were computed from the DNA. The sample yields approximately 17,000 clones; more than 80% were counted once. 6.9% of the sample comes from the top ten.

Taken with the paper, the label for time point translates to: newly diagnosed, previously untreated cHL patient sample. As a comparison group for the relapsed/refractory trial patients, PBMCs from patients with newly diagnosed, previously untreated classical Hodgkin lymphoma were sequenced. Peripheral blood was collected in 8 mL Vacutainer Cell Preparation Tubes, from which PBMCs were isolated by centrifugation and then cryopreserved. These data come from a study of PD-1 blockade in classical Hodgkin lymphoma (TCRdb year 2020). About the full investigation: The study used TCR beta sequencing and CyTOF to define a peripheral blood immune signature of response to PD-1 blockade in classical Hodgkin lymphoma. Overall results and qualifications from the work: Only a single clinical trial cohort was studied, and what caused the repertoire differences, possibly disease activity or prior therapy, remained undefined. Newly diagnosed patients were reported to have lower baseline TCR diversity than healthy donors, and relapsed/refractory patients were reported to have lower baseline TCR diversity still.

The source is a human donor with classical Hodgkin lymphoma. The sequenced material came from peripheral blood mononuclear cells (PBMCs).

The bases are TGTGCCAGTAGTGCTTTGCCTTACACTGAAGCTTTCTTT. This codes for CASSALPYTEAFF. In this chain, TRBV19 is recombined with TRBJ1-1; the D gene remains uncertain. CDR1 and CDR2, per the germline V gene (reference sequence), are LNHDA and SQIVND. The CDR3 runs 13 residues from the cysteine to the phenylalanine. The sequence is cut down to CDR3 DNA, 39 bases in frame from base 1. Trimming costs V 5 bases and J 3 bases, and their ends lie 10 bases apart.